The next 20 T cell receptor beta chains were all read from a single sample in a study of cytomegalovirus exposure and HLA in healthy donors (dated by TCRdb to about 2017). Libraries were prepared through the immunoSEQ multiplex PCR assay. In its TCRdb copy, this immuneACCESS table keeps in-frame sequences only and misses some clones. Where compared with another copy, unresolved V genes explain less than half of these, and the others have no known cause. Within this sample are 250,000 to 350,000 clones, with roughly nine tenths of them counted one time only. Roughly 1.2% of the sample belongs to the ten largest clones. Material for sequencing was PBMCs. Source of these receptors: a young woman in good health and CMV-seropositive.

The V gene is TRBV2, the J gene TRBJ2-3, with D possibly called TRBD1 or TRBD2 (5 bases each). The CDR3 has 13 amino acids. V was trimmed by 5 bases and J by 8 bases, leaving 14 bases between them. Germline CDR1 reads SNHLY; CDR2 reads FYNNEI. The CDR3 bases are TGTGCCAGCAGTCCCGGGACCTCCGGTACGCAGTATTTT. This codes for CASSPGTSGTQYF.

The chain carries TRBV5-6 and TRBJ2-2; D may correspond to TRBD1 or TRBD2 (5 bases each). This CDR3 has 13 amino acids. The germline gives CDR1 SGHDT, CDR2 YYEEEE. Trimming removed 3 bases from V and 4 bases from J, with 7 bases in between. DNA of the CDR3: TGTGCCAGCAGCTGGGACCCCACCGGGGAGCTGTTTTTT. Translating it yields CASSWDPTGELFF.

The gene calls are TRBV18 and TRBJ2-5; no clear D gene. The CDR3 sequence is 14 residues long. The V gene's germline CDR1 is KGHSH and CDR2 LQKENI. Trimming took off 0 bases at V and 2 bases at J, with 7 bases between the two ends. DNA of the CDR3: TGTGCCAGCTCACCACCTGAGATGCAAGAGACCCAGTACTTC. It specifies CASSPPEMQETQYF.

The V and J genes are TRBV4-3 and TRBJ1-1, with D perhaps TRBD1 (6 bases). This CDR3 contains 15 residues. CDR1 is LGHNA and CDR2 is YSLEER in the germline V gene. Trimming cost V 1 base and J 0 bases, with 9 bases left between them. CDR3 nucleotides: TGCGCCAGCAGCCAAGGGGACAACCTGAACACTGAAGCTTTCTTT. This sequence encodes CASSQGDNLNTEAFF.

This clone has just one count. V and J are TRBV4-3 and TRBJ2-3; perhaps TRBD2 as D (6 bases). With 0 bases removed from V and 0 bases from J, the gap between germline ends came to 10 bases. The CDR3 covers 16 residues. CDR1 is LGHNA and CDR2 is YSLEER in the germline V gene. The CDR3 region is CASSQDSGLSTDTQYF. CDR3 bases: TGCGCCAGCAGCCAAGATAGTGGACTAAGCACAGATACGCAGTATTTT.

In nucleotides, the CDR3 is TGTGCCAGCAGCTTGGGTCCAGGGGGCGTTAATTCACCCCTCCACTTT. It translates to CASSLGPGGVNSPLHF. V and J are TRBV5-4 and TRBJ1-6; 8 nucleotides match TRBD1. This CDR3 region has 16 residues. V gave up 0 bases and J gave up 6 bases; unmatched junction bases: 5. CDR1 and CDR2 from the germline V gene are SGHNT and YYREEE (reference sequence).

The CDR3 DNA follows: TGTGCCAGCAGCCCCTCCGGGACATTCTATGGCTACACCTTC. Encoded protein: CASSPSGTFYGYTF. The V call is TRBV25-1, the J call TRBJ1-2, with a possible D match to TRBD1 (6 bases). The CDR3 has 14 residues. The V and J ends lost 6 bases and 4 bases respectively, with 15 bases between them. The V gene's germline CDR1 is MGHDK and CDR2 SYGVNS.

The chain has TRBV28 and TRBJ2-7; D gene unclear. This CDR3 has 11 residues. Trimming removed 4 bases at V and 6 bases at J, with 7 bases between. Germline V gene data show CDR1 as MDHEN and CDR2 as SYDVKM. Here the CDR3 DNA reads TGTGCCAGCAGTTACGACGGCGAGCAGTACTTC. Translation: CASSYDGEQYF.

The V and J genes are TRBV25-1 and TRBJ2-7; TRBD2 might be the D (6 bases). The germline CDR1 and CDR2 sequences are MGHDK and SYGVNS. This CDR3 has 15 residues. V was clipped by 3 bases and J by 3 bases, with 15 bases between them. CDR3 sequence reads: CASSEGLTSFYEQYF. DNA of the CDR3: TGTGCCAGCAGTGAGGGACTCACCAGTTTCTACGAGCAGTACTTC.

This sequence joins TRBV4-1 and TRBJ2-7, with 7 bases fitting TRBD2. The germline gives CDR1 MGHRA, CDR2 YSYEKL. J gave up 0 bases and V 0 bases, and 5 bases lay outside the gene matches. This CDR3 contains 16 residues. CDR3 amino acids: CASSQDGLADSYEQYF. CDR3 nucleotide sequence: TGCGCCAGCAGCCAAGATGGGCTAGCGGACTCCTACGAGCAGTACTTC.

The chain links TRBV6-5 to TRBJ2-7, with D perhaps matching TRBD1 (6 bases). CDR1 MNHEY and CDR2 SVGAGI come from the germline V gene. The CDR3 consists of 15 residues. Trimming shortened V by 0 bases and J by 7 bases, and 16 bases separated the two germline ends. The chain's CDR3 is CASSYSLQGQEEQYF. The CDR3 nucleotides are TGTGCCAGCAGTTACTCATTACAGGGTCAGGAGGAGCAGTACTTC.

The rearrangement uses TRBV27 and TRBJ2-7; tentatively, D is TRBD1 (6 bases). V lost 6 bases, J lost 2 bases, and 11 bases lay in between. The CDR3 has 13 amino acids. CDR1 and CDR2 from the germline V gene are MNHEY and SMNVEV (reference sequence). In nucleotides, the CDR3 is TGTGCCAGCAGCAGGACAGTAGCCTACGAGCAGTACTTC. Translation: CASSRTVAYEQYF.

This clone was seen a few times. The chain joins TRBV27 to TRBJ1-2; TRBD1 matches 7 bases. The length of the CDR3 is 12 residues. The trim removed 6 bases at V and 6 bases at J, leaving 4 bases unmatched. Looked up from germline, CDR1 is MNHEY and CDR2 is SMNVEV (reference sequence). The CDR3 DNA reads TGTGCCAGCAGACGGAGGGGGCATGGCTACACCTTC. It is translated as CASRRRGHGYTF.

The genes are TRBV28 and TRBJ2-1; TRBD2 agrees at 14 bases. The CDR3 totals 15 residues. Germline trimming cut 7 bases from V and 7 bases from J; bases unmatched to any gene: 6. Germline CDR1 reads MDHEN; CDR2 reads SYDVKM. The CDR3 DNA reads TGTGCCAGCAAAGGGACTAGCGGGAGTTCGAATGAGCAGTTCTTC. As protein: CASKGTSGSSNEQFF.

This clone was found once. V gene TRBV7-8 combines with J gene TRBJ1-5, with D unclear. Germline CDR1 reads SGHVS; CDR2 reads FQNEAQ. The germline V and J ends were trimmed by 1 base and 0 bases, with 10 bases remaining between them. The CDR3 covers 16 residues. The CDR3, as DNA: TGTGCCAGCAGCTTAGGTCCTTTACCTAGCAATCAGCCCCAGCATTTT. This gives the protein CASSLGPLPSNQPQHF.

The rearrangement links TRBV5-1 to TRBJ2-2; D possibly corresponds to TRBD1 (6 bases). Germline V CDR1 and CDR2: SGHRS, YFSETQ. This CDR3 spans 16 amino acids. Trimming cost V 4 bases and J 3 bases, with 16 bases left between them. This CDR3 is CASSISGDEDTGELFF. The CDR3 DNA reads as TGCGCCAGCAGCATTTCAGGGGATGAAGACACCGGGGAGCTGTTTTTT.

This clone was recorded only once. The gene calls are TRBV7-2 and TRBJ1-1, with D hard to call. Deletions cut 5 bases from V and 4 bases from J, with 14 bases between. CDR3 length: 14 residues. In germline, CDR1 is SGHTA, CDR2 FQGNSA. CDR3 region: CASSLNGRFTEAFF. In DNA, the CDR3 is TGTGCCAGCAGCCTAAATGGTCGGTTCACTGAAGCTTTCTTT.

CDR3 bases: TGCGCCAGCAGCCCAGGGGCCGAAACTAATGAAAAACTGTTTTTT. Amino acids: CASSPGAETNEKLFF. The chain is built from TRBV10-1 and TRBJ1-4; possible D gene TRBD1, 6 bases. Germline CDR1 is WNHNN and CDR2 is SYGVQD (reference sequence). The CDR3 runs to 15 residues. With 6 bases removed from V and 1 base from J, the gap between germline ends came to 12 bases.

This chain connects TRBV25-1 to TRBJ2-7; 7 bases are a match to TRBD2. Trimming cost V 6 bases and J 7 bases; bases outside gene matches: 6. The CDR3 covers 12 residues. Germline loops: CDR1 MGHDK, CDR2 SYGVNS. Here the CDR3 reads CASRPQAGEQYF. In nucleotides, the CDR3 is TGTGCCAGCAGGCCTCAAGCGGGGGAGCAGTACTTC.

J is TRBJ2-5 and V is TRBV5-1, with 7 bases lining up with TRBD1. This CDR3 has 16 residues. Losses at the gene ends were 4 bases for V and 2 bases for J; bases not matched to a gene: 11. CDR1 and CDR2 from the germline V gene are SGHRS and YFSETQ. This chain's CDR3 is CASSKSPPGQQETQYF. The CDR3, as DNA: TGCGCCAGCAGCAAAAGCCCCCCGGGACAGCAAGAGACCCAGTACTTC.